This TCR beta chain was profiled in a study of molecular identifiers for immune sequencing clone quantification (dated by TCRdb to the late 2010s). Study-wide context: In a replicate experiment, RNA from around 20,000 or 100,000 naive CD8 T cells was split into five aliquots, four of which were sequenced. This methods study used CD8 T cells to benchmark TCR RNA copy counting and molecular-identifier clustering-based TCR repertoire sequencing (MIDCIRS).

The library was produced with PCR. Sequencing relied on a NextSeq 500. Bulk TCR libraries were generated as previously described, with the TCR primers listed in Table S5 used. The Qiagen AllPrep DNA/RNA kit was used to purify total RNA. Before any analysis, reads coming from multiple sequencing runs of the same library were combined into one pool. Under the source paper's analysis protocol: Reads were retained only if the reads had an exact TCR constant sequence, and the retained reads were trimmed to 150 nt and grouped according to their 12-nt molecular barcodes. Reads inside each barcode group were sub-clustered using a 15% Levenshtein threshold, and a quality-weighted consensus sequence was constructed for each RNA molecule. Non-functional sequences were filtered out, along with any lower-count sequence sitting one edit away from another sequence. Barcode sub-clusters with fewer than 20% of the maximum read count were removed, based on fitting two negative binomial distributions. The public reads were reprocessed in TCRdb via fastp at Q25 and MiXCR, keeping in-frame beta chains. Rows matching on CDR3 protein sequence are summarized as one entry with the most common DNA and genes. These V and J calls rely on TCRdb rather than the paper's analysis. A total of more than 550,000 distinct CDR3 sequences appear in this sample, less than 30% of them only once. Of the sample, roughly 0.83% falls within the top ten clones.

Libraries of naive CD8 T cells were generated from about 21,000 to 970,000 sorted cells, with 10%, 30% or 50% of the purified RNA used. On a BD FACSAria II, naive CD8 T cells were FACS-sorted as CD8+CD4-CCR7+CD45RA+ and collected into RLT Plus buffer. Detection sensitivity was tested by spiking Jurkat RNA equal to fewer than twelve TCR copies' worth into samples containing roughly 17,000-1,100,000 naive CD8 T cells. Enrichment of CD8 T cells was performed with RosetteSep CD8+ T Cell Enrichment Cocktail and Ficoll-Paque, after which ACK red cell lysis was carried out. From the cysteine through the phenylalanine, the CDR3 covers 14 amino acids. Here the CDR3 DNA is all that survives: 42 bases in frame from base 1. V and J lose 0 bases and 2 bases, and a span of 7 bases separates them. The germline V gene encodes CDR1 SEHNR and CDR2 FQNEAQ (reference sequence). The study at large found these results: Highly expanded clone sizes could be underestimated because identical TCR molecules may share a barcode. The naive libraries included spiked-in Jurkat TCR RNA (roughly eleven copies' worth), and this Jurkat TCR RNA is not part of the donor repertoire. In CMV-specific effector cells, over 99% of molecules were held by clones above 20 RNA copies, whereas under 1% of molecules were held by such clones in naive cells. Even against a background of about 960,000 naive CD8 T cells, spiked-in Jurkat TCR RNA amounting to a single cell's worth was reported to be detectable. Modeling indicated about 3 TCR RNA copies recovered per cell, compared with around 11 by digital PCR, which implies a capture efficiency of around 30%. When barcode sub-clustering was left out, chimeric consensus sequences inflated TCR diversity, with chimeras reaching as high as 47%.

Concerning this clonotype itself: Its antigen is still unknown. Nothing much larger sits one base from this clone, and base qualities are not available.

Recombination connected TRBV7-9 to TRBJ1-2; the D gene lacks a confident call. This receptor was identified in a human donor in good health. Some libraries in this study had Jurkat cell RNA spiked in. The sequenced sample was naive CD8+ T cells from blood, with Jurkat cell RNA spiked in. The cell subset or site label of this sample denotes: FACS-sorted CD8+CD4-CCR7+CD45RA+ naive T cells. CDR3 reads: CASSLAPINYGYTF. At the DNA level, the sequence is TGTGCCAGCAGCTTAGCGCCGATCAACTATGGCTACACCTTC. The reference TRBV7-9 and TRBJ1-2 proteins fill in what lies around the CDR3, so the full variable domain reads DTGVSQNPRHKITKRGQNVTFRCDPISEHNRLYWYRQTLGQGPEFLTYFQNEAQLEKSRLLSDRFSAERPKGSFSTLEIQRTEQGDSAMYLCASSLAPINYGYTFGSGTRLTVV.